This entry lists 26 T cell receptor beta chains sequenced from one sample in a study of T-cell reconstitution after alpha-beta-depleted transplantation in children. A library of TCRbeta sequences, prepared with unique molecular identifiers, was generated. TCRdb re-called the PCR reads through MiXCR, storing one row per CDR3 protein. This table has about 440,000 distinct CDR3 sequences, around 46% appearing once. The sample consisted of PBMCs, taken before TCRalphabeta/CD19-depleted stem cell transplant. The receptors stem from a girl aged 2-10 years with aplastic anemia, due to receive a stem cell transplant.

On this clonotype: Germline is not matched at one junction end, which may reflect a read error. The J gene is TRBJ2-3, the V gene TRBV6-5, with 12 positions matching TRBD2. Germline V gene data show CDR1 as MNHEY and CDR2 as SVGAGI. This CDR3 is built from 19 residues. For the CDR3, the DNA is TGTGCCAGCAGTTACCCTAGACTAGCGGGGGTGAGGGGCACAGATACGCAGGATTTT. Translation: CASSYPRLAGVRGTDTQDF.

This chain uses TRBV5-1 with TRBJ2-7; TRBD1 matches at 8 bases. CDR1 SGHRS and CDR2 YFSETQ come from the germline V gene. The V segment lost 5 bases and the J segment 7 bases; nucleotides outside the gene matches: 11. CDR3 length: 14 amino acids. CDR3 in amino acids: CASSDTQGAEEQYF. As DNA, the CDR3 is TGCGCCAGCAGTGACACCCAGGGGGCGGAAGAGCAGTACTTC.

This clonotype came up a few times. The V gene is TRBV2, the J gene TRBJ1-1; a possible D gene is TRBD1 (6 bases). In germline, CDR1 is SNHLY, CDR2 FYNNEI. V dropped 3 bases and J dropped 9 bases, with 14 bases sitting between them. The CDR3 is 13 residues long. This CDR3 reads CASSDEWQGKAFF. CDR3 in DNA: TGTGCCAGCAGTGATGAGTGGCAGGGGAAAGCTTTCTTT.

This clonotype was observed many times. The chain employs TRBV18 and TRBJ2-3; tentatively, D is TRBD2 (5 bases). Germline V lookup: CDR1 KGHSH, CDR2 LQKENI. V was shortened by 1 base and J by 5 bases, with 10 bases between the two germline ends. The CDR3 runs to 14 residues. The DNA for the CDR3 is TGTGCCAGCTCACCACAACTAGGAAGAGATACGCAGTATTTT. It encodes CASSPQLGRDTQYF.

This clonotype was detected many times. J is TRBJ2-7 and V is TRBV5-1, with D unresolved. The CDR3 has 12 amino acids. Germline V gene lookup returns CDR1 SGHRS and CDR2 YFSETQ. V was clipped by 4 bases and J by 3 bases, with 8 bases between them. The CDR3 bases are TGCGCCAGCAGCGGACGGCTCTACGAGCAGTACTTC. Protein sequence: CASSGRLYEQYF.

This chain links TRBV20-1 with TRBJ2-5; D unresolved. V lost 0 bases and J lost 1, with 12 bases in between. The germline V gene has CDR1 DFQATT and CDR2 SNEGSKA (reference sequence). The CDR3 is 15 amino acids. CDR3 DNA sequence: TGCAGTGCTAGAGATTTCGAACACACCCAAGAGACCCAGTACTTC. This sequence encodes CSARDFEHTQETQYF.

The CDR3 sequence: CSVEDPPAQGSYGYTF. The CDR3 DNA is TGCAGCGTTGAAGATCCCCCCGCCCAGGGAAGTTATGGCTACACCTTC. The chain couples TRBV29-1 to TRBJ1-2; a weak D match, TRBD1 (5 bases). V shed 0 bases and J shed 5 bases, with 19 bases lying between them. This CDR3 comprises 16 residues. Germline CDR1 and CDR2: SQVTM and ANQGSEA.

The chain has TRBV20-1 and TRBJ1-3, with 8 bases aligning to TRBD1. Germline V CDR1 and CDR2: DFQATT, SNEGSKA (reference sequence). V lost 6 bases, J lost 0 bases, and 4 bases stayed unmatched. The CDR3 loop spans 14 amino acids. The CDR3 protein is CSADTGGSGNTIYF. CDR3 DNA sequence: TGCAGTGCGGATACAGGGGGCTCTGGAAACACCATATATTTT.

This rearrangement joins TRBV7-2 to TRBJ2-1; 11 nucleotides match TRBD1. The CDR3 covers 16 residues. The ends lost 5 bases at V and 8 bases at J; junction bases unmatched: 11. Germline V gives CDR1 SGHTA, CDR2 FQGNSA. The CDR3 DNA reads TGTGCCAGCAGCAGGGGGGGGGGACAGGGGGAATATGAGCAGTTCTTC. Translating gives CASSRGGGQGEYEQFF. The full variable domain, completed using reference TRBV7-2 and TRBJ2-1, is GAGVSQSPSNKVTEKGKDVELRCDPISGHTALYWYRQSLGQGLEFLIYFQGNSAPDKSGLPSDRFSAERTGGSVSTLTIQRTQQEDSAVYLCASSRGGGQGEYEQFFGPGTRLTVL.

This clonotype was detected a few times. The DNA of the CDR3 is TGTGCCAGCAGTGAAGGGGGAGGCAATGAAAAACTGTTTTTT. Translation gives CASSEGGGNEKLFF. This chain links TRBV2 with TRBJ1-4; D is unclear. Germline V gene sequence: CDR1 SNHLY, CDR2 FYNNEI. The CDR3 extends over 14 amino acids. V gave up 1 base and J gave up 5 bases, with 8 bases separating them.

The sample holds a few counts of this clonotype. V and J are TRBV2 and TRBJ2-3; D is ambiguous. CDR1 is SNHLY, CDR2 FYNNEI, per germline. Trimming took 7 bases from V and 2 from J, leaving 4 bases between them. This CDR3 region has 11 residues. CDR3 DNA: TGTGCCAGCATATTCACAGATACGCAGTATTTT. Its translation: CASIFTDTQYF. Drawing the rest from reference TRBV2 and TRBJ2-3, the complete variable domain is EPEVTQTPSHQVTQMGQEVILRCVPISNHLYFYWYRQILGQKVEFLVSFYNNEISEKSEIFDDQFSVERPDGSNFTLKIRSTKLEDSAMYFCASIFTDTQYFGPGTRLTVL.

This clonotype was detected many times. The rearrangement links TRBV3-1 to TRBJ2-1; 13 positions match TRBD2. Germline CDR1 reads LGHDT; CDR2 reads YNNKEL (reference sequence). The junction had 3 bases not matched to a gene; V was cut back by 4 bases and J by 3 bases. The CDR3 is made up of 16 amino acids. CDR3 bases: TGTGCCAGCAGCCCTTGGACTAGCGGGAGCTACAATGAGCAGTTCTTC. It translates to CASSPWTSGSYNEQFF.

The J gene is TRBJ1-2, the V gene TRBV9, with D possibly matching TRBD1 (5 bases). The V and J ends lost 0 bases and 6 bases respectively, with 18 bases between them. In germline, CDR1 is SGDLS, CDR2 YYNGEE. The CDR3 covers 16 residues. The CDR3 is CASSVGPSSGPDGYTF. CDR3 DNA sequence: TGTGCCAGCAGCGTAGGCCCTAGCTCGGGGCCCGATGGCTACACCTTC. Combining the CDR3 with reference TRBV9 and TRBJ1-2 gives the whole variable domain DSGVTQTPKHLITATGQRVTLRCSPRSGDLSVYWYQQSLDQGLQFLIQYYNGEERAKGNILERFSAQQFPDLHSELNLSSLELGDSALYFCASSVGPSSGPDGYTFGSGTRLTVV.

In its sample, this clonotype was seen many times. The chain links TRBV29-1 to TRBJ2-7; 9 positions agree with TRBD1. Germline trimming cut 8 bases from V and 7 bases from J; bases unmatched to any gene: 12. This CDR3 is built from 13 residues. Germline values: CDR1 SQVTM, CDR2 ANQGSEA. The CDR3 region has the DNA TGCAGCTTTGTTTCACAGGGGGCGGAAGAGCAGTACTTC. Protein: CSFVSQGAEEQYF.

This clonotype occurred a few times. The chain has TRBV10-3 and TRBJ2-7; tentatively, D is TRBD2 (6 bases). Trimming stripped 6 bases from V and 0 bases from J, with 9 bases between. Germline lookup yields CDR1 ENHRY and CDR2 SYGVKD. The length of the CDR3 is 13 residues. CDR3 sequence: CAISGTGSYEQYF. Written as DNA, the CDR3 is TGTGCCATCAGCGGGACTGGCTCCTACGAGCAGTACTTC.

The chain combines TRBV7-9 with TRBJ1-6; D is undetermined. Per the germline V gene, CDR1 is SEHNR and CDR2 is FQNEAQ (reference sequence). The CDR3 spans 14 residues. V was clipped by 0 bases and J by 8 bases, with 8 bases between them. CDR3 sequence: CASSLAHTDSPLHF. Written as DNA, the CDR3 is TGTGCCAGCAGCTTAGCTCACACGGATTCACCCCTCCACTTT.

The chain couples TRBV6-1 to TRBJ2-5; the match to TRBD1 covers 11 bases. With V trimmed by 6 bases and J by 5 bases, 8 bases remained unmatched. Germline CDR1 and CDR2: MNHNS and SASEGT. The CDR3 extends over 15 amino acids. The CDR3 here is CASRGGDRGTETQYF. DNA of the CDR3: TGTGCCAGCAGGGGGGGGGACAGGGGGACGGAGACCCAGTACTTC.

V and J are TRBV11-1 and TRBJ2-3; tentative D call: TRBD2 (5 bases). There are 14 residues in the CDR3. Germline CDR1 is SGHAT and CDR2 is FQDESV (reference sequence). V lost 0 bases and J lost 4, with 8 bases in between. DNA for the CDR3: TGTGCCAGCAGCTTAGCGGGAGACCCAGATACGCAGTATTTT. Its translation is CASSLAGDPDTQYF.

This clonotype was seen repeatedly, ten times or more. The chain combines TRBV28 with TRBJ2-1; D is possibly TRBD2 (6 bases). Germline V lookup: CDR1 MDHEN, CDR2 SYDVKM. This CDR3 is built from 15 residues. Trimming cost V 4 bases and J 12 bases, with 22 bases left between them. The CDR3 region has the DNA TGTGCCAGCAGTTCGACCGCGAGCAGGACGCGGGGGCAGTTCTTC. The encoded protein is CASSSTASRTRGQFF.

V usage is TRBV7-9 and J usage is TRBJ2-7; no definite D call. The germline V gene has CDR1 SEHNR and CDR2 FQNEAQ (reference sequence). V was cut by 6 bases and J by 4 bases, with 7 bases left in between. The CDR3 runs 11 residues. The DNA for the CDR3 is TGTGCCAGCAGTAAGGGTTACGAGCAGTACTTC. This codes for CASSKGYEQYF.

V is TRBV27 and J is TRBJ2-6; perhaps D is TRBD1 or TRBD2 (5 bases each). The germline CDR1 and CDR2 sequences are MNHEY and SMNVEV (reference sequence). Deletions cut 7 bases from V and 2 bases from J, with 12 bases between. The CDR3 is made up of 15 amino acids. CDR3 nucleotides: TGTGCCAGCAAGTTCCGGGGCGCTGGGGCCAACGTCCTGACTTTC. Protein product: CASKFRGAGANVLTF.

The chain combines TRBV7-9 with TRBJ2-1; D may correspond to TRBD1 or TRBD2 (5 bases each). The V end lost 6 bases, the J end lost 9 bases, and 15 bases lay between the germline ends. The CDR3 is 13 residues long. Germline V lookup: CDR1 SEHNR, CDR2 FQNEAQ (reference sequence). CDR3 residues: CASSLRGEGEQFF. In nucleotides, the CDR3 is TGTGCCAGCAGTTTGAGGGGAGAGGGTGAGCAGTTCTTC.

This clonotype was seen only a few times. For the CDR3, the DNA is TGTGCCAGCAACTTGGGGCTGAACACCGGGGAGCTGTTTTTT. Its protein is CASNLGLNTGELFF. The chain joins TRBV3-1 to TRBJ2-2, with a possible D match to TRBD1 (5 bases). V was trimmed by 7 bases and J by 1 base, leaving 10 bases between them. The CDR3 runs to 14 residues. Germline CDR1 and CDR2: LGHDT and YNNKEL (reference sequence).

The rearrangement links TRBV4-2 to TRBJ2-1; no definite D call. CDR1 LGHNA and CDR2 YNFKEQ come from the germline V gene. Trimming cost V 2 bases and J 6 bases, with 17 bases left between them. This CDR3 region has 16 residues. For the CDR3, the DNA is TGTGCCAGCAGCCAACCCTTGGGCCTGACTGTCAATGAGCAGTTCTTC. Its protein product is CASSQPLGLTVNEQFF.

This clonotype was seen more than once but under ten times. The chain links TRBV7-2 to TRBJ2-3; 13 bases are a match to TRBD2. Germline CDR1 and CDR2: SGHTA and FQGNSA. This CDR3 contains 15 residues. J was trimmed by 8 bases and V by 6 bases; bases with no gene match: 8. CDR3 in amino acids: CASRPTSGRAPTQYF. DNA for the CDR3: TGTGCCAGCAGACCAACTAGCGGGAGGGCCCCTACGCAGTATTTT.

The J gene is TRBJ2-7, the V gene TRBV20-1; the D is unclear. CDR3 size: 12 residues. Germline lookup yields CDR1 DFQATT and CDR2 SNEGSKA (reference sequence). V was trimmed by 2 bases and J by 3 bases, leaving 8 bases between them. CDR3: CSARQGIYEQYF. The CDR3 DNA reads as TGCAGTGCTAGACAAGGGATCTACGAGCAGTACTTC.